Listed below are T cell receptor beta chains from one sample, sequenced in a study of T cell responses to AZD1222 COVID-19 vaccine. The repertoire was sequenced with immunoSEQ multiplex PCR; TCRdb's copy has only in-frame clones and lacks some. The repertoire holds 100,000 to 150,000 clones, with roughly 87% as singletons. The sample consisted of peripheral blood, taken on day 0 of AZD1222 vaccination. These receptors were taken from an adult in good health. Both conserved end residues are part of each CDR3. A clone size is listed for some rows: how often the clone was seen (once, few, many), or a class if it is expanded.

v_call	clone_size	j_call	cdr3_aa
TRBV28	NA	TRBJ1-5	CASSPTGGTGPQHF
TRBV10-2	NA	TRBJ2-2	CASLQGGWTGELFF
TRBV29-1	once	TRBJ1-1	CSVALMNTEAFF
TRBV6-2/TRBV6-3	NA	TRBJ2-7	CASSYGPTGENVYEQYF
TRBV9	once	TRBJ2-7	CASSVGFRDRPLQQYF
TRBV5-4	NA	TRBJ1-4	CASSLAADEKLFF
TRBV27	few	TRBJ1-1	CASSLWGTDRRYTEAFF
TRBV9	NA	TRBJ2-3	CASNYQSSGSSTQYF
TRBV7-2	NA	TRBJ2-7	CASSLELVYEQYF
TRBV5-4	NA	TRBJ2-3	CASSDYRGTFTDTQYF
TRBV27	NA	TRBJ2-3	CATGGLPTDTQYF
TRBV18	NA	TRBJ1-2	CASSPPGGSGYTF
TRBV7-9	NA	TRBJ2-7	CASSQAPGTLIYEQYF
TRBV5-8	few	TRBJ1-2	CASSLGQGYGWYTF
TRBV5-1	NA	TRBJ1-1	CASSSDLGTEAFF
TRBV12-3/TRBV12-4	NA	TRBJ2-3	CASSPRTDTQYF
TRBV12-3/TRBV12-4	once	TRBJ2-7	CASSFATYEQYF
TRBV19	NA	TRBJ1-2	CASRGDINYGYTF
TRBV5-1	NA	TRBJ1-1	CASSLYRHRNTEAFF
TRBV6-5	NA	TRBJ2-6	CATNSGGSGANVLTF
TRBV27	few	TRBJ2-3	CASRGAQRTGAQYF
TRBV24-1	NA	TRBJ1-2	CATSDLWGYGYTF
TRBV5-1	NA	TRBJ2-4	CASSLGDMAKNIQYF
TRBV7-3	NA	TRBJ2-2	CASSSSAGELFF
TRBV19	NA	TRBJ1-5	CASRAIQVSAQHF
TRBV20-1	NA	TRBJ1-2	CSARGLGYTF